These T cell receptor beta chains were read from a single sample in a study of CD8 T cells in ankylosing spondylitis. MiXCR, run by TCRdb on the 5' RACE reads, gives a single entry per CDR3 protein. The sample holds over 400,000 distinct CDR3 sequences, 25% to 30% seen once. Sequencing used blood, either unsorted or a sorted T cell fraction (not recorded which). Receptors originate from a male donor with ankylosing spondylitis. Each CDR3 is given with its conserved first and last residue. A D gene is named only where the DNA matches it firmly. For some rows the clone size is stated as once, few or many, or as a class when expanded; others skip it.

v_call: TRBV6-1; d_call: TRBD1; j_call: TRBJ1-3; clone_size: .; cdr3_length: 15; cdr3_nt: TGTGCCAGCAGTGAAGGGGGGACAGCTGGAAACACCATATATTTT; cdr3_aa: CASSEGGTAGNTIYF
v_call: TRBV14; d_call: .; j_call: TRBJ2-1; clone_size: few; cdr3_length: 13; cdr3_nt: TGTGCCAGCAGTCCCGCCCTAGCGCGGGAGCAGTTCTTC; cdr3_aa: CASSPALAREQFF
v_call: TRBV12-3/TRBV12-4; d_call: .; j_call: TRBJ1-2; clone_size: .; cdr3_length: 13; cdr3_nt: TGTGCCAGCACTACAGGGAATAACTATGGCTACACCTTC; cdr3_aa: CASTTGNNYGYTF
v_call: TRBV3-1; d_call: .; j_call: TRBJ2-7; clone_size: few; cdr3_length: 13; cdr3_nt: TGTGCCAGCAGCCAAGATAGACCGGGAGAGCAGTACTTC; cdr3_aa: CASSQDRPGEQYF
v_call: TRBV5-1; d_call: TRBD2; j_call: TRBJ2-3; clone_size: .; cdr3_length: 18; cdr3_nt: TGCGCCAGCAGCTTTCTTAGCGGGAGGCCCGTCTACACAGATACGCAGTATTTT; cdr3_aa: CASSFLSGRPVYTDTQYF
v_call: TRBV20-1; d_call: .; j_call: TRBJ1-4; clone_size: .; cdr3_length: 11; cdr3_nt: TGCAGTTCGACCCAAAATGAAAAACTGTTTTTT; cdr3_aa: CSSTQNEKLFF
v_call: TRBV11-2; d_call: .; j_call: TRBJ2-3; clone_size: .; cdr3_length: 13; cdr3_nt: TGTGCCAGCAGCTTAGCCCAACCAGATACGCAGTATTTT; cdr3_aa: CASSLAQPDTQYF
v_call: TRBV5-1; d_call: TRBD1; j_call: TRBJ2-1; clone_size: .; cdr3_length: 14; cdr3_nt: TGCGCCAGCAGCCCGTGGACAGGGGAGAGTGAGCAGTTCTTC; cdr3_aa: CASSPWTGESEQFF
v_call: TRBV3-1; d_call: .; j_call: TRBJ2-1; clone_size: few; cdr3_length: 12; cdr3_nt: TGTGCCAGCAGCCCACTGGGGGCTAGCGTGTTCTTC; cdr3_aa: CASSPLGASVFF
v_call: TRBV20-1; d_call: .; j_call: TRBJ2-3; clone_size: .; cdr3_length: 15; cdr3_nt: TGCAGTGCCGAGGACTTCGCAGCGGCACGAGATACGCAGTATTTT; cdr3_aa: CSAEDFAAARDTQYF
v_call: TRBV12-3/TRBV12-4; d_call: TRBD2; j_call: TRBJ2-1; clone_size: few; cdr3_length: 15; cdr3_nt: TGTGCCAGCAGTTTATCGGGACTAGCGGGAACAGAGCAGTTCTTC; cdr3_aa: CASSLSGLAGTEQFF
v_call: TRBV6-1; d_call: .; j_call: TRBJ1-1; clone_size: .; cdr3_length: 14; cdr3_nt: TGTGCCAGCAGGAGCCTCGCAATGAACACTGAAGCTTTCTTT; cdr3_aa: CASRSLAMNTEAFF
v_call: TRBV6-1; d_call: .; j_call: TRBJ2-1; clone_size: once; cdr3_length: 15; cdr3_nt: TGTGCCAGCTGGTGGGGTGTTGGCGGAGGGAGTGAGCAGTTCTTC; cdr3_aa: CASWWGVGGGSEQFF
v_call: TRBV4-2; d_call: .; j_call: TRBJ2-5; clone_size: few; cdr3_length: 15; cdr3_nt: TGTGCCAGCAGCCAAGAACCGAGAACGTACGAGACCCAGTACTTC; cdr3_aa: CASSQEPRTYETQYF
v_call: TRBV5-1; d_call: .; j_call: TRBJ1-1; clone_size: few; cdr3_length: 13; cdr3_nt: TGCGCCAGCAACGGACAGAGGAACACTGAAGCTTTCTTT; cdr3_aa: CASNGQRNTEAFF
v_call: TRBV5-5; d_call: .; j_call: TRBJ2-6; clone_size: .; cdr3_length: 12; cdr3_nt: TGTGCCAGCACCCCTGGGGCCAACGTCCTGACTTTC; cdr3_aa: CASTPGANVLTF
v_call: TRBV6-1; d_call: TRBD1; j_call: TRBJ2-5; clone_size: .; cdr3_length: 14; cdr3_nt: TGTGCCAGCAATCCGACAGGGGGCGAAGAGACCCAGTACTTC; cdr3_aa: CASNPTGGEETQYF
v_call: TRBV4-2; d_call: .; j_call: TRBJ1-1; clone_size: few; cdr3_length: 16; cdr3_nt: TGTGCCAGCAGCCAAGCCTCAGGGCAGTTGAACACTGAAGCTTTCTTT; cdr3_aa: CASSQASGQLNTEAFF
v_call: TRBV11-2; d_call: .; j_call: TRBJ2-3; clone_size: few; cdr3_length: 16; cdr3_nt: TGTGCCAGCAGCTTAGAACTAGCAACAAGCACAGATACGCAGTATTTT; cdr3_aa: CASSLELATSTDTQYF
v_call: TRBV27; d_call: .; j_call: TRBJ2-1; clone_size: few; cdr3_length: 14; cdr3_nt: TGTGCCAGCGGGACTTTAGGGGGTGGGCCTGAGCAGTTCTTC; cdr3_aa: CASGTLGGGPEQFF
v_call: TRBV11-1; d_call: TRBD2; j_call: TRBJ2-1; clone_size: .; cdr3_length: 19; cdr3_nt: TGTGCCAGCAGCACCAAGCTGGTGTGGCGGGAGAACGGGGGATATGAGCAGTTCTTC; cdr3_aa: CASSTKLVWRENGGYEQFF
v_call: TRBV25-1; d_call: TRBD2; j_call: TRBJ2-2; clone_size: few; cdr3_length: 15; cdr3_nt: TGTGCCAGCAGTGAATATACCGGGGGGGCCGGGGAGCTGTTTTTT; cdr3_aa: CASSEYTGGAGELFF
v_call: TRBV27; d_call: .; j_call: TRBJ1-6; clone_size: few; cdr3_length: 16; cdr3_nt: TGTGCCAGCAGTTTTCTCAATCCATTCGGGGATTCACCCCTCCACTTT; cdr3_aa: CASSFLNPFGDSPLHF
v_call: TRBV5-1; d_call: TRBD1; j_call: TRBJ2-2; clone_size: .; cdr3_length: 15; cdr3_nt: TGCGCCAGCAGCTTAGGGACAGGATCCACCGGGGAGCTGTTTTTT; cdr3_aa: CASSLGTGSTGELFF
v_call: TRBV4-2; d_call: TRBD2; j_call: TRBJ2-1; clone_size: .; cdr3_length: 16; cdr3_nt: TGTGCCAGCAGCCACACCGGACTAGCGATTTACAATGAGCAGTTCTTC; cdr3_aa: CASSHTGLAIYNEQFF
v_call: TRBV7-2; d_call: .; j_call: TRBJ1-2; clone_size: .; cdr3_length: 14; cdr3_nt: TGTGCCAGCAGCTCTCGGGTAGGGGGCTATGGCTACACCTTC; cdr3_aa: CASSSRVGGYGYTF
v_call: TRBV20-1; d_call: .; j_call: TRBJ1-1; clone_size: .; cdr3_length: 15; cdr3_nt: TGCAGTGCTCCTACCGAAGGGCACAGCCACACTGAAGCTTTCTTT; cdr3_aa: CSAPTEGHSHTEAFF
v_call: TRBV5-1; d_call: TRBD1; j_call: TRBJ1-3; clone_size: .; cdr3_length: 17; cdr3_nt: TGCGCCAGCAGCTTGTCCGGGACAGGGGGCGAGGGAAACACCATATATTTT; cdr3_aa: CASSLSGTGGEGNTIYF
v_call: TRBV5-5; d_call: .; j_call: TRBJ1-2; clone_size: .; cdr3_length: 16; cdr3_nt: TGTGCCAGCAGCCCCCAAACCACTTCGGCGGGTTATGGCTACACCTTC; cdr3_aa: CASSPQTTSAGYGYTF
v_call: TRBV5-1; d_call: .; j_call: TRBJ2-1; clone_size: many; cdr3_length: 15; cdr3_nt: TGCGCCAGCACCGGGACCCTCGCGGACTACAATGAGCAGTTCTTC; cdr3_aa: CASTGTLADYNEQFF
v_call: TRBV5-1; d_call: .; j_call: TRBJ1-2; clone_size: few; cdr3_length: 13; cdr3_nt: TGCGCCAGCAGCTTGTTTGGTCGGTATGGCTACACCTTC; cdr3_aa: CASSLFGRYGYTF
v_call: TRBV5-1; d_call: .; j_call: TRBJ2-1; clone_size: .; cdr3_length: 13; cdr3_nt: TGCGCCAGCAGCTTGGACCCTAGCAATGAGCAGTTCTTC; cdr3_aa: CASSLDPSNEQFF
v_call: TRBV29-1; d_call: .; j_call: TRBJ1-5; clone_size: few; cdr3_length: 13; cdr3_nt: TGCAGCGTCGGGCCAGGGACCCATCAGCCCCAGCATTTT; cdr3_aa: CSVGPGTHQPQHF
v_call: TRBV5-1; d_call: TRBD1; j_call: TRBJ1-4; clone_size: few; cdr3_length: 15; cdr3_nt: TGCGCCAGCAGCTCGGGGGACAGCGTTAATGAAAAACTGTTTTTT; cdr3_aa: CASSSGDSVNEKLFF
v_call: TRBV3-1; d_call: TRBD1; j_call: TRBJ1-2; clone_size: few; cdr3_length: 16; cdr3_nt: TGTGCCAGCAGCCAAGCTAACAGGGGGCTAAACTATGGCTACACCTTC; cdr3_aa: CASSQANRGLNYGYTF
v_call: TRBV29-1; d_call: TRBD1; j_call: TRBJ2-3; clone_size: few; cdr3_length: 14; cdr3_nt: TGCAGCGTTGAAGAGGGACAGGGCACAGATACGCAGTATTTT; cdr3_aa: CSVEEGQGTDTQYF
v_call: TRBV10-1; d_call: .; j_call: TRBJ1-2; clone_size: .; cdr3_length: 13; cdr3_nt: TGCGCCAGCAGTGAGTCTACAGGATTTGGCTACACCTTC; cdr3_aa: CASSESTGFGYTF
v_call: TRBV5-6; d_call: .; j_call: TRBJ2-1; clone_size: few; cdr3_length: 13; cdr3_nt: TGTGCCAGCAGCTTGGGGCTCGACAAGGAGCAGTTCTTC; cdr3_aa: CASSLGLDKEQFF
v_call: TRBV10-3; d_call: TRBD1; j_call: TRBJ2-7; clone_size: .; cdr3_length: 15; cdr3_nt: TGTGCCATCAGTGCGGGGACAGGGAGCTCCTACGAGCAGTACTTC; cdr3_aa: CAISAGTGSSYEQYF
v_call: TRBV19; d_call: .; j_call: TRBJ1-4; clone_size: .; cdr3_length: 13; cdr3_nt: TGTGCCAGTTCCCAGGGGAACACTGAAAAACTGTTTTTT; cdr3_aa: CASSQGNTEKLFF
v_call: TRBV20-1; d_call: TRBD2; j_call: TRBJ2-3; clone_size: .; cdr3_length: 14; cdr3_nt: TGCAGTGCCACCGTGAGCGGGAGTAAAGATACGCAGTATTTT; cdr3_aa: CSATVSGSKDTQYF